A single sample gave rise to the 17 T cell receptor beta chains below, sequenced in a study of shared clonotypes between healthy human individuals. As defined, naive CD8 cells were CD45RO-negative and positively selected for CCR7, with terminally differentiated effector memory CD45RA+ cells excluded. Clones were sequenced by immunoSEQ multiplex PCR, and TCRdb holds only the in-frame ones, with some missing. Of about 680,000 clones in the sample, about 90% are singletons; the top ten hold 24%. Source material: naive CD8+ T cells sorted from blood. These receptors came from a man aged 25-45 years in good health.

V gene TRBV11-2 combines with J gene TRBJ1-1, with a weak D call TRBD1 (5 bases). The CDR3 is 13 amino acids. V gave up 6 bases and J gave up 1 base, with 9 bases separating them. The germline V gene encodes CDR1 SGHAT and CDR2 FQNNGV. CDR3 coding DNA: TGTGCCAGCAGGGGGCCCGAGAACACTGAAGCTTTCTTT. Translating gives CASRGPENTEAFF.

Here the CDR3 DNA reads TGTGCCAGCGGGACCAACGCGAACACTGAAGCTTTCTTT. Translating it yields CASGTNANTEAFF. This sequence joins TRBV27 and TRBJ1-1, with a possible D match to TRBD1 (5 bases). CDR1 is MNHEY and CDR2 is SMNVEV in the germline V gene (reference sequence). Trimming took off 8 bases at V and 1 base at J, with 11 bases between the two ends. This CDR3 has 13 amino acids.

The chain joins TRBV7-7 to TRBJ2-3; perhaps TRBD2 as D (6 bases). V lost 2 bases and J 4 bases, leaving 10 bases between the germline ends. The CDR3 contains 14 residues. Germline V lookup: CDR1 SSHAT, CDR2 FNYEAQ (reference sequence). CDR3 sequence: CASSLTSSADTQYF. Written as DNA, the CDR3 is TGTGCCAGCAGCTTAACTAGCTCCGCAGATACGCAGTATTTT.

The CDR3, as DNA: TGTGCCATCAGTGAGGAGGGAGTCCAAGAGACCCAGTACTTC. Its protein product is CAISEEGVQETQYF. This sequence joins TRBV10-3 and TRBJ2-5; a weak D match, TRBD2 (5 bases). CDR1 ENHRY and CDR2 SYGVKD come from the germline V gene. CDR3 size: 14 residues. Trimming left V 2 bases short and J 1 base short, with 8 bases between.

A remark on this clone: This same CDR3 is encoded by further DNA sequences in the sample. V and J are TRBV6-1 and TRBJ2-5; D not certain. The CDR3 spans 17 residues. Germline V gives CDR1 MNHNS, CDR2 SASEGT. V shed 4 bases and J shed 7 bases, with 25 bases lying between them. The CDR3 DNA sequence: TGTGCCAGCAGTGCCTCCGGCCGCTTCCATCGCGCGGCGACCCAGTACTTC. This translates into CASSASGRFHRAATQYF.

The chain links TRBV14 to TRBJ2-7; 11 nucleotides match TRBD1. This CDR3 comprises 15 residues. Germline trimming cut 3 bases from V and 3 bases from J; bases unmatched to any gene: 4. Germline V gene lookup returns CDR1 SGHDN and CDR2 FVKESK. This CDR3 reads CASSHGTGGFYEQYF. The CDR3 DNA reads as TGTGCCAGCAGCCACGGGACAGGGGGTTTCTACGAGCAGTACTTC.

The V gene is TRBV5-5, the J gene TRBJ2-3; perhaps TRBD2 as D (6 bases). Looked up from germline, CDR1 is SGHKS and CDR2 is YYEKEE (reference sequence). The CDR3 totals 16 residues. Trimming cost V 1 base and J 0 bases, with 12 bases left between them. The CDR3 spells CASSLKVGTSTDTQYF. DNA for the CDR3: TGTGCCAGCAGCTTGAAGGTGGGGACTAGCACAGATACGCAGTATTTT.

The gene calls are TRBV28 and TRBJ2-3, with 10 bases fitting TRBD2. CDR3 length: 16 residues. Losses at the gene ends were 3 bases for V and 2 bases for J; bases not matched to a gene: 5. Germline values: CDR1 MDHEN, CDR2 SYDVKM. The CDR3 nucleotides read TGTGCCAGCAGTTTTAGACTAGCGGGCTCCACAGATACGCAGTATTTT. Its translation is CASSFRLAGSTDTQYF.

The chain employs TRBV5-5 and TRBJ2-1, with D perhaps given as TRBD1 or TRBD2 (5 bases each). CDR1 is SGHKS, CDR2 YYEKEE, per germline (reference sequence). The CDR3 loop spans 15 amino acids. Trimming pared 3 bases from V and 6 bases from J, leaving 16 bases between. The CDR3, as DNA: TGTGCCAGCAGCTGGACACGAGGGCTTGGCAATGAGCAGTTCTTC. Its translation: CASSWTRGLGNEQFF.

The genes are TRBV27 and TRBJ2-7, with 7 nucleotides matching TRBD2. Germline CDR1 MNHEY, CDR2 SMNVEV (reference sequence). The trim removed 5 bases at V and 6 bases at J, leaving 13 bases unmatched. There are 15 residues in the CDR3. CDR3 in DNA: TGTGCCAGCAGTCCGTTGGGGGAGGGCCAAAGCGAGCAGTACTTC. This codes for CASSPLGEGQSEQYF.

V is TRBV7-6 and J is TRBJ1-2; 10 nucleotides match TRBD1. The CDR3 totals 15 residues. Germline values: CDR1 SGHVS, CDR2 FNYEAQ. J was trimmed by 6 bases and V by 4 bases; bases with no gene match: 8. The CDR3 DNA reads TGTGCCAGCAGCTCCGGGACAGGGGAATGGGATGGCTACACCTTC. Translating it yields CASSSGTGEWDGYTF.

The rearrangement joins TRBV5-5 to TRBJ1-5; 10 bases map to TRBD1. This CDR3 region has 13 residues. Germline CDR1 SGHKS, CDR2 YYEKEE (reference sequence). V dropped 3 bases and J dropped 6; count of bases not matched to a gene: 0. The CDR3 DNA sequence: TGTGCCAGCAGCTGGGACAGGGGTCAGCCCCAGCATTTT. Residues: CASSWDRGQPQHF. Using reference TRBV5-5 and TRBJ1-5 for the parts outside the CDR3, the full variable domain is DAGVTQSPTHLIKTRGQQVTLRCSPISGHKSVSWYQQVLGQGPQFIFQYYEKEERGRGNFPDRFSARQFPNYSSELNVNALLLGDSALYLCASSWDRGQPQHFGDGTRLSIL.

The chain combines TRBV29-1 with TRBJ2-3; possible D gene TRBD2, 6 bases. Germline CDR1 is SQVTM and CDR2 is ANQGSEA. The CDR3 spans 14 residues. With 1 base removed from V and 0 bases from J, the gap between germline ends came to 8 bases. The CDR3 is CSVEGGTSTDTQYF. The CDR3 DNA sequence: TGCAGCGTTGAAGGAGGGACTAGCACAGATACGCAGTATTTT.

The V and J genes are TRBV14 and TRBJ2-1, with D tentatively TRBD2 (6 bases). The germline CDR1 and CDR2 sequences are SGHDN and FVKESK. The CDR3 has 15 residues. Trimming shortened V by 4 bases and J by 2 bases, and 12 bases separated the two germline ends. The CDR3 loop reads CASSLVGGAYNEQFF. The DNA of the CDR3 is TGTGCCAGCAGCCTCGTGGGAGGAGCCTACAATGAGCAGTTCTTC.

Concerning this clone itself: One end of the junction is discordant with germline, which a read error may explain. The genes are TRBV14 and TRBJ2-4; 8 positions agree with TRBD1. The germline CDR1 and CDR2 sequences are SGHDN and FVKESK. The CDR3 is made up of 14 amino acids. In DNA, the CDR3 is TGTGTCAGCAGCCCGGGACAGGCAAAAAACATTCAGTACTTC. It specifies CVSSPGQAKNIQYF.

CDR3 in DNA: TGTGCCAGCAGTGACACCCGGGCAACTAATGAAAAACTGTTTTTT. It translates to CASSDTRATNEKLFF. V usage is TRBV2 and J usage is TRBJ1-4; D is undetermined. The CDR3 runs 15 residues. Trimming removed 3 bases from V and 0 bases from J, with 8 bases in between. CDR1 and CDR2 (germline): SNHLY, FYNNEI.

The V and J genes are TRBV12-2 and TRBJ2-7; the D call TRBD2 from the table was never checked on the DNA. TRBV12-2 is designated a pseudogene. CDR3 length: 16 amino acids. The DNA of the CDR3 is TGTGCAAGTCGCCGTCCCGAGGGACTAGCGGCCTACGAGCAGTACTTC. Its protein product is CASRRPEGLAAYEQYF.